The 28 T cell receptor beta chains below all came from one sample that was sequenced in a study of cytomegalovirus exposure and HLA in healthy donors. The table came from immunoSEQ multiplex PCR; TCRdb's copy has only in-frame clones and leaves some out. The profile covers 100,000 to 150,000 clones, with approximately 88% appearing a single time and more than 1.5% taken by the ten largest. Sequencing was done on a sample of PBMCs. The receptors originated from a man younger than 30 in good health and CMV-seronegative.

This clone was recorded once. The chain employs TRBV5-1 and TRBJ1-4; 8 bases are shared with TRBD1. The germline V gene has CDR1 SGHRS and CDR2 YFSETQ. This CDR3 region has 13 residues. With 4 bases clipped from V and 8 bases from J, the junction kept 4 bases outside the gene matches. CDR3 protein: CASSRTGNEKLFF. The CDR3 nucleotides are TGCGCCAGCAGCCGGACAGGGAACGAAAAACTGTTTTTT.

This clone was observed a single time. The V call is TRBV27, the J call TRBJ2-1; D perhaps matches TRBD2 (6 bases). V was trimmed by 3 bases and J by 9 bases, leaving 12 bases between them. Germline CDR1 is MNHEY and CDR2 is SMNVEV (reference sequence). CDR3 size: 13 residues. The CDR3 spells CASSFLAVREQFF. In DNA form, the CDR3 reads TGTGCCAGCAGTTTTTTAGCGGTACGTGAGCAGTTCTTC.

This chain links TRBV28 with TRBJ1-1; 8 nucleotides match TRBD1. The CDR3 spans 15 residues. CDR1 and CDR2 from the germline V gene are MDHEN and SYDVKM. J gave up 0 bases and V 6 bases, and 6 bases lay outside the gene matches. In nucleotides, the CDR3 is TGTGCCAGCAGCCAGGACAGGGCGATGAACACTGAAGCTTTCTTT. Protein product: CASSQDRAMNTEAFF.

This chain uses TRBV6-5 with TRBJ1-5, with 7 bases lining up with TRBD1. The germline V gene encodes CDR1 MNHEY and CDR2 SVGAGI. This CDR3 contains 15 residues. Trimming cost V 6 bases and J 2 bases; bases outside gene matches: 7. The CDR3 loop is CASRASGTGNQPQHF. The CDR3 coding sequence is TGTGCCAGCAGAGCGTCCGGGACAGGCAATCAGCCCCAGCATTTT.

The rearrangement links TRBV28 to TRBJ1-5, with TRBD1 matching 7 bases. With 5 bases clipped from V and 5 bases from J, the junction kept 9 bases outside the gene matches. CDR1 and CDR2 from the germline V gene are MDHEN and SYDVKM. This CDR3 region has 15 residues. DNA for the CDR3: TGTGCCAGCAGTGTACAGGGGCTAACCGATCAGCCCCAGCATTTT. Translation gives CASSVQGLTDQPQHF.

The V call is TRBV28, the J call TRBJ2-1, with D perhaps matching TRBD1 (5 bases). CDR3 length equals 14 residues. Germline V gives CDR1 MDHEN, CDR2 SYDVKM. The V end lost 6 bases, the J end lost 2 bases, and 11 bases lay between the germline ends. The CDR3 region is CASREDRAYNEQFF. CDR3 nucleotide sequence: TGTGCCAGCAGAGAAGACAGAGCCTACAATGAGCAGTTCTTC.

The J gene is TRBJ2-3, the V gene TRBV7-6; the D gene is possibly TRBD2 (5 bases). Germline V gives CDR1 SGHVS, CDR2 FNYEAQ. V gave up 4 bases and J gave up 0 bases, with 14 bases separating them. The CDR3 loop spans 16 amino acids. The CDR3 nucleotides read TGTGCCAGCAGCTCTAGGACTGTCTCTAGCACAGATACGCAGTATTTT. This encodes CASSSRTVSSTDTQYF.

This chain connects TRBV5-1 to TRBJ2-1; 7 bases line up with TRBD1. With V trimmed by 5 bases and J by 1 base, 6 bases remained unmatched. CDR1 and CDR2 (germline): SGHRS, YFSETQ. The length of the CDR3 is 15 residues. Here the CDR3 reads CASSFTGDSYNEQFF. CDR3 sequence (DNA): TGCGCCAGCAGTTTTACAGGGGATTCCTACAATGAGCAGTTCTTC.

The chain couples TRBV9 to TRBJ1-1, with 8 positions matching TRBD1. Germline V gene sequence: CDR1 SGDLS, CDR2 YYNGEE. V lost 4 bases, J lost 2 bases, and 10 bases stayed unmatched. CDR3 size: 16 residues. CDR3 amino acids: CASSIYDRGPNTEAFF. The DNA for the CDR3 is TGTGCCAGCAGCATCTACGACAGGGGCCCTAACACTGAAGCTTTCTTT.

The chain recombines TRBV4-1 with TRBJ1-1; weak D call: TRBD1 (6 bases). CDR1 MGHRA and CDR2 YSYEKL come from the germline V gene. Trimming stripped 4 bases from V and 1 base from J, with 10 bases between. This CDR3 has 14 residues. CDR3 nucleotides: TGCGCCAGCAGCCTACGGACAGCGAACACTGAAGCTTTCTTT. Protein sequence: CASSLRTANTEAFF.

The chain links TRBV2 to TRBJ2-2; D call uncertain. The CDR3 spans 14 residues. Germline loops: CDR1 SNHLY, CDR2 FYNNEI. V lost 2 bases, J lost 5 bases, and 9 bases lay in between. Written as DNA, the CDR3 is TGTGCCAGCAGTGAAATGGTCCGGACCGGGGAGCTGTTTTTT. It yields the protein CASSEMVRTGELFF.

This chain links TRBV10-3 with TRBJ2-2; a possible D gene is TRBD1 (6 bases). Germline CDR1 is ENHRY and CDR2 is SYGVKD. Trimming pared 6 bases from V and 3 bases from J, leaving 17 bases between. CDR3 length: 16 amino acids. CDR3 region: CAIRGPGHRDTGELFF. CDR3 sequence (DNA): TGTGCCATCAGGGGACCGGGACATCGAGACACCGGGGAGCTGTTTTTT.

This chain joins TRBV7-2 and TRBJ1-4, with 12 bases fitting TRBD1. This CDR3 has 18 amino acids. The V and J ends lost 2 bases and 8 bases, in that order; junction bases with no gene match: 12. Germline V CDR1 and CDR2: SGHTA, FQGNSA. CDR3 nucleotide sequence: TGTGCCAGCAGCTTATTGGGACAGGGGGCGCCTCTGAGGGAAAAACTGTTTTTT. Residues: CASSLLGQGAPLREKLFF.

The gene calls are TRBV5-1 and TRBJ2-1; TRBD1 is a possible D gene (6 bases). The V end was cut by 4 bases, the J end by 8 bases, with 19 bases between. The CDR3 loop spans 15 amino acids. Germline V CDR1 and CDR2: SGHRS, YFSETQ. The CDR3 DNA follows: TGCGCCAGCAGCGAGAAAGCAAATCCAGGGGATGAGCAGTTCTTC. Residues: CASSEKANPGDEQFF. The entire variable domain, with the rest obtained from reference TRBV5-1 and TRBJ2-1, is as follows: KAGVTQTPRYLIKTRGQQVTLSCSPISGHRSVSWYQQTPGQGLQFLFEYFSETQRNKGNFPGRFSGRQFSNSRSEMNVSTLELGDSALYLCASSEKANPGDEQFFGPGTRLTVL.

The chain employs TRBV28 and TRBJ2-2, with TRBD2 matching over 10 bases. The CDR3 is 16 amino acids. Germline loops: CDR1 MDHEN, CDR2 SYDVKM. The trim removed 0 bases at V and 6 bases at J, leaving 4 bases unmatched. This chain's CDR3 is CASSLWASGSPGELFF. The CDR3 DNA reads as TGTGCCAGCAGTTTATGGGCTAGCGGGAGCCCCGGGGAGCTGTTTTTT.

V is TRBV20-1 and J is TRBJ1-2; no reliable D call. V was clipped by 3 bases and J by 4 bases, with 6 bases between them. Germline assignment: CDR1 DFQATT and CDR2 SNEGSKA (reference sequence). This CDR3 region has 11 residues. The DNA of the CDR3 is TGCAGTGCTAGGACTGGCTATGGCTACACCTTC. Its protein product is CSARTGYGYTF.

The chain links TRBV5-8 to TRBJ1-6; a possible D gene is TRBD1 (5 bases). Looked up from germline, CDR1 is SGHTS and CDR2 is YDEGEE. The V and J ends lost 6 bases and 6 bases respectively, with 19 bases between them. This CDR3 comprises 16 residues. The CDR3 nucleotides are TGTGCCAGCACCCCAGGGAGGGTGGCAATTAATTCACCCCTCCACTTT. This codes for CASTPGRVAINSPLHF.

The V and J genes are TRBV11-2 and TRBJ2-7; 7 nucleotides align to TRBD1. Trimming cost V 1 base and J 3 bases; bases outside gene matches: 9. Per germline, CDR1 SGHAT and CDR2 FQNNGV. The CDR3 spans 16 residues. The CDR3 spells CASSLGLTGTYYEQYF. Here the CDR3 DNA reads TGTGCCAGCAGCTTAGGGCTGACAGGGACCTACTACGAGCAGTACTTC.

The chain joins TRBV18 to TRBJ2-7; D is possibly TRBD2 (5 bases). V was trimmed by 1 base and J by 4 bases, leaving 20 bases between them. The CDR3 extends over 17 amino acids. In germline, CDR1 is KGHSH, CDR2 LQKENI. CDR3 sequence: CASSPQIGPSTGYEQYF. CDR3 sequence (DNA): TGTGCCAGCTCACCACAAATCGGGCCCTCGACGGGGTACGAGCAGTACTTC. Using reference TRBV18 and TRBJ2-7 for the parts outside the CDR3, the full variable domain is NAGVMQNPRHLVRRRGQEARLRCSPMKGHSHVYWYRQLPEEGLKFMVYLQKENIIDESGMPKERFSAEFPKEGPSILRIQQVVRGDSAAYFCASSPQIGPSTGYEQYFGPGTRLTVT.

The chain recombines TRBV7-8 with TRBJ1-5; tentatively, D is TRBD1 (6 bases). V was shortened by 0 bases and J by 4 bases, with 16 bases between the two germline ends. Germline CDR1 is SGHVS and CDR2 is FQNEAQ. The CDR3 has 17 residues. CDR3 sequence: CASSLAGTRRRNQPQHF. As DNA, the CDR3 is TGTGCCAGCAGCTTAGCCGGGACACGGAGACGTAATCAGCCCCAGCATTTT.

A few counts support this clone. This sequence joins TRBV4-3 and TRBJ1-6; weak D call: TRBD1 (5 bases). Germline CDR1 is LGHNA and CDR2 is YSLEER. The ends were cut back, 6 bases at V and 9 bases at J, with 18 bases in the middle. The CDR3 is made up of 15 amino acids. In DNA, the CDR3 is TGCGCCAGCAGTCGATCGAGGGGCGGGGGTTCACCCCTCCACTTT. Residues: CASSRSRGGGSPLHF.

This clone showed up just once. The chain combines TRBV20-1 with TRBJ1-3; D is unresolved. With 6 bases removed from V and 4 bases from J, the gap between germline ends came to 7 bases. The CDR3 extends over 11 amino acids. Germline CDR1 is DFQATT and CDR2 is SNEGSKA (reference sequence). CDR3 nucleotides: TGCAGTGCGATCAGGGGAAACACCATATATTTT. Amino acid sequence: CSAIRGNTIYF.

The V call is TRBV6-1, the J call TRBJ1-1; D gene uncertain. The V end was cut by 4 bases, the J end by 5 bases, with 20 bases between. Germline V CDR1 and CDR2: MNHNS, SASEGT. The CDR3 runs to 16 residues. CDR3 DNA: TGTGCCAGCAGTGTTCGTGGAGAGACCCTAGCTACTGAAGCTTTCTTT. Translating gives CASSVRGETLATEAFF.

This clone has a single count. The CDR3 DNA reads TGCGCCAGCAGCAGCAGGGGGCGTAGAGAAGAGACCCAGTACTTC. Protein product: CASSSRGRREETQYF. J is TRBJ2-5 and V is TRBV5-1, with 8 bases that match TRBD1. The germline CDR1 and CDR2 sequences are SGHRS and YFSETQ. The CDR3 length is 15 residues. The V segment lost 4 bases and the J segment 3 bases; nucleotides outside the gene matches: 8.

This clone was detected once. This CDR3 is CASSLIGTRNEKLFF. In nucleotides, the CDR3 is TGTGCCAGCAGCTTGATCGGGACAAGAAATGAAAAACTGTTTTTT. V and J are TRBV5-6 and TRBJ1-4; possible D gene TRBD1, 6 bases. Between the trimmed V and J ends, which lost 1 base and 5 bases, there was a span of 12 bases. The CDR3 loop spans 15 amino acids. Germline CDR1 SGHDT, CDR2 YYEEEE.

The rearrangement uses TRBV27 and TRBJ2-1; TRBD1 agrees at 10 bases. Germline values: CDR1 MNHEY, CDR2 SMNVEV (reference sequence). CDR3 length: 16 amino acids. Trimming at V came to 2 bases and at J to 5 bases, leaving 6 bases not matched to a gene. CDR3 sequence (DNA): TGTGCCAGCAGTTTACTAGGGGACAGGGGCCACAATGAGCAGTTCTTC. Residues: CASSLLGDRGHNEQFF.

The CDR3 protein is CASSETDTSYNEQFF. CDR3 sequence (DNA): TGTGCCAGCAGCGAGACGGATACTAGCTACAATGAGCAGTTCTTC. This sequence joins TRBV2 and TRBJ2-1; a weak D match, TRBD2 (5 bases). V lost 6 bases and J lost 3, with 15 bases in between. This CDR3 is 15 amino acids long. Looked up from germline, CDR1 is SNHLY and CDR2 is FYNNEI.

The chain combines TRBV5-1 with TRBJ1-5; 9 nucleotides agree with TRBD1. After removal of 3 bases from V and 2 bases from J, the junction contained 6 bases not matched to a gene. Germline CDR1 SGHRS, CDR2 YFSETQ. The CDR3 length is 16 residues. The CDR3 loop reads CASSWGTGNGNQPQHF. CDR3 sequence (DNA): TGCGCCAGCAGCTGGGGGACAGGGAATGGCAATCAGCCCCAGCATTTT. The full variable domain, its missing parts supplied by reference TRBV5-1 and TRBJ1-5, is KAGVTQTPRYLIKTRGQQVTLSCSPISGHRSVSWYQQTPGQGLQFLFEYFSETQRNKGNFPGRFSGRQFSNSRSEMNVSTLELGDSALYLCASSWGTGNGNQPQHFGDGTRLSIL.